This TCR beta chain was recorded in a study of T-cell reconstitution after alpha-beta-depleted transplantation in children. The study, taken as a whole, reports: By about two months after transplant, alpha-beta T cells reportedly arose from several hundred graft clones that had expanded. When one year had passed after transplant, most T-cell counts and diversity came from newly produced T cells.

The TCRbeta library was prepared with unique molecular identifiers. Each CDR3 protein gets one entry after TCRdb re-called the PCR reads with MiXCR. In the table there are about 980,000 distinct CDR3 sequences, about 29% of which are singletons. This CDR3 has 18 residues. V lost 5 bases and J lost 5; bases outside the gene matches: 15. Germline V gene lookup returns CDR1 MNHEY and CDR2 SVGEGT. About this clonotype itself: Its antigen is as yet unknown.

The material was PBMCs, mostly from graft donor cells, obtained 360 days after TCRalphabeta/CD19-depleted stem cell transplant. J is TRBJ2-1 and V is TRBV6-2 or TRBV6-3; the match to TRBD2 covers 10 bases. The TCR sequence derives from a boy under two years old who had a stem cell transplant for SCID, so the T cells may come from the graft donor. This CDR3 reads CASSQPYPAGLANNEQFF. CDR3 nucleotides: TGTGCCAGCAGTCAACCCTATCCCGCGGGACTAGCGAACAATGAGCAGTTCTTC.